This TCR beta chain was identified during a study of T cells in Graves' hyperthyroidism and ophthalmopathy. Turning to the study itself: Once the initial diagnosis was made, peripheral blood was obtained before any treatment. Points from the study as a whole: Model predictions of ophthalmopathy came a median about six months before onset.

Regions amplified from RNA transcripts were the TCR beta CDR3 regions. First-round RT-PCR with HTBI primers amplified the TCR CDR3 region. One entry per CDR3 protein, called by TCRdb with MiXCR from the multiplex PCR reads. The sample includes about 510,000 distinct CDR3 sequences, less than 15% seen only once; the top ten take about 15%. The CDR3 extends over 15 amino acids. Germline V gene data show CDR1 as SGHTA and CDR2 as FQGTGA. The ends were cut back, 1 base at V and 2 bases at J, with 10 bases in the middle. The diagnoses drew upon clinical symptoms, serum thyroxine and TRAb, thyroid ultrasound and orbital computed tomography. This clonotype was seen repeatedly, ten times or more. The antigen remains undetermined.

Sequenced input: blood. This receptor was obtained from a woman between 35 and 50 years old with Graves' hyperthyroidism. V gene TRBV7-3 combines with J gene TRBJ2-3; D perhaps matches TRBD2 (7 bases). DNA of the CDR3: TGTGCCAGCAGCTTAATTGGGGGGGCCACAGATACGCAGTATTTT. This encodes CASSLIGGATDTQYF.